This TCR beta chain was retrieved from a study of T cell clonotyping in hematopoietic cell transplantation (dated by TCRdb to the early 2020s). For context, the study as a whole: Recipient samples taken before transplant were collected after cytoreduction. A total of 110 to 150 blood samples were gathered in the study from a few dozen consecutive transplant recipients along with their related donors. Patients were recruited between September 2015 and January 2017 and followed until late 2020 or death. Overall study results and their limits: Broader posttransplant TCR repertoire diversity was predicted by donor and pretransplant recipient Inverse Simpson Index values. Overlap with donor repertoires was found for only a small fraction of recipient repertoires, with over 95% found to appear de novo at the given depth. After transplant, TCR diversity in recipients dropped, and pathologically expanded clonotypes increased progressively from day 30 to day 180. Sample size was limited, and cells were not sorted, so CD4 and CD8 repertoire contributions could not be separated.

V and J are truncated by 5 bases and 10 bases respectively, leaving an intervening sequence of 13 bases. CDR1 and CDR2, looked up from the germline V gene (reference sequence), are SGHNT and YYREEE. The CDR3 contains 12 residues, cysteine and phenylalanine counted. Only the CDR3 DNA is retained, 36 bases long and in frame from the first base. This clone has only one observation. The target of this receptor is not known. No clone much larger than this one lies a single base away; base qualities are absent. The time point label on this specimen signifies: recipient sample about 28 days before transplant, after cytoreduction. Blood from recipients was drawn roughly 28 days before transplant, then again at days 30, 100 and 180 after transplant. Using Nuclei Lysis Solution, genomic DNA was extracted from unfractionated peripheral blood mononuclear cells that were either fresh or cryopreserved. TCR beta CDR3 regions were amplified from genomic DNA with the immunoSEQ assay, a bias-controlled multiplex PCR using V- and J-specific primers. A second PCR step added a proprietary barcode and Illumina adapter sequences to the CDR3 amplicons. An Illumina MiSeq instrument was used for sequencing of the CDR3 libraries. Per the source publication's procedure: Export and quality control were performed with immunoSEQ Analyzer 3.0, and downstream analyses were performed with R Bioconductor and Immunarch. Only productive rearrangements in the normalized downsampled data set went into calculating the repertoire metrics. In the normalized cohort, a clonotype counted as pathologically expanded if the clonotype was larger than 5 templates. The Inverse Simpson Index was used to measure repertoire diversity. To capture all clonotypes, the CMV-specificity analyses were run on the non-normalized data set. The immuneACCESS repertoire file appears here via TCRdb, limited to in-frame rearrangements. These files lack a portion of the clones; in checked studies, under half of the deficit traces to unresolved V genes, and the cause of the others is not known. The V and J calls and clone size are taken from that table; D and trimming were inferred from the DNA. In all, the sample holds approximately 11,000 clones, and more than 85% of those were seen once. The top ten constitute approximately 13% of the sample.

The chain was built from TRBV5-4 and TRBJ2-4; no D gene call is confident. The sample was peripheral blood mononuclear cells, taken before stem cell transplant. This clonotype originated in a woman aged 35 to 49 with acute myeloid leukemia. Some clones in this sample may be carry-over from other donors' samples. The CDR3 protein sequence reads: CASRSSQGIQYF. The nucleotide sequence reads TGTGCCAGCAGGTCGTCCCAAGGGATTCAGTACTTC.